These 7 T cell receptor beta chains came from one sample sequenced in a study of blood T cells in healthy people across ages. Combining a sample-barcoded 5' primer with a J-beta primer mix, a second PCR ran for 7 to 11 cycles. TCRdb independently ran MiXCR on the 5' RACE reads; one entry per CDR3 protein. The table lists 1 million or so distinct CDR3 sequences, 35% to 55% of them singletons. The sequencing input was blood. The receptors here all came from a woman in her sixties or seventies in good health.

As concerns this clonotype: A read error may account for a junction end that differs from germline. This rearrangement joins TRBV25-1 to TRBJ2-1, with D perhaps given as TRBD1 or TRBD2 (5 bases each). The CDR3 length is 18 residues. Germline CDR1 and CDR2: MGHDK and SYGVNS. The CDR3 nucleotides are TGTGCCAGCGGTGAATGGGGACGGGGTTCCAGCTCCTACAATGAGCAGTTCTTC. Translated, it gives CASGEWGRGSSSYNEQFF. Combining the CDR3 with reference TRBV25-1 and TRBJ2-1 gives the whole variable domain EADIYQTPRYLVIGTGKKITLECSQTMGHDKMYWYQQDPGMELHLIHYSYGVNSTEKGDLSSESTVSRIRTEHFPLTLESARPSHTSQYLCASGEWGRGSSSYNEQFFGPGTRLTVL.

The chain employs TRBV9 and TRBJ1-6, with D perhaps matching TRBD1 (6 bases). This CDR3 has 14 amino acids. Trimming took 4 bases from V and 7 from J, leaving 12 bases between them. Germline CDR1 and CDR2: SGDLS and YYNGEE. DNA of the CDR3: TGTGCCAGCAGCTCCGGACAGCCAAATTCACCCCTCCACTTT. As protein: CASSSGQPNSPLHF.

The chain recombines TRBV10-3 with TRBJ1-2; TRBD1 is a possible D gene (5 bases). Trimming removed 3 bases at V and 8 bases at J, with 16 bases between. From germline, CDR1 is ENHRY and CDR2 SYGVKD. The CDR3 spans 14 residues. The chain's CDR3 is CAISDGAGPRGYTF. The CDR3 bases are TGTGCCATCAGTGATGGGGCAGGTCCTAGGGGCTACACCTTC.

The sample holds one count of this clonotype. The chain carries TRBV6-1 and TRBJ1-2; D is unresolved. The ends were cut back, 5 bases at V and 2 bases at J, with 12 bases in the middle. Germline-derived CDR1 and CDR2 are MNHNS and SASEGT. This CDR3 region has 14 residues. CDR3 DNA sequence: TGTGCCAGCAGTCCCGGGCCGAGGAACTATGGCTACACCTTC. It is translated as CASSPGPRNYGYTF.

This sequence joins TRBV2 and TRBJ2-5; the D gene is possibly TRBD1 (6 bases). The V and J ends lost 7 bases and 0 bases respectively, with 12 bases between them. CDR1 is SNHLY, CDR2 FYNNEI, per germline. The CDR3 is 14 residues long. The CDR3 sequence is CASKDRQYQETQYF. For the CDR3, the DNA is TGTGCCAGCAAGGACAGACAGTACCAAGAGACCCAGTACTTC.

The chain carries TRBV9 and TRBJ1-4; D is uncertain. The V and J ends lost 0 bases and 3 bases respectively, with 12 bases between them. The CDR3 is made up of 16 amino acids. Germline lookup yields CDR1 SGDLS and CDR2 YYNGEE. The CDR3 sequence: CASSVGSEWANEKLFF. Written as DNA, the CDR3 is TGTGCCAGCAGCGTAGGATCCGAGTGGGCTAATGAAAAACTGTTTTTT.

CDR3 amino acids: CSAREAFRNEQYF. In DNA form, the CDR3 reads TGCAGTGCTAGAGAGGCGTTTCGGAACGAGCAGTACTTC. The V gene is TRBV20-1, the J gene TRBJ2-7; D gene unclear. V lost 0 bases to trimming and J lost 5 bases, with 11 bases between them. The CDR3 runs to 13 residues. CDR1 DFQATT and CDR2 SNEGSKA come from the germline V gene (reference sequence).